This T cell receptor beta chain was sequenced during a study of T cells after yellow fever vaccination. Broader study findings: Peaking on day 5 versus 15, the secondary response was faster but weaker. Reappearance after the booster was observed for most primary-vaccination clones (roughly 97% CD4, more than 70% CD8). In FACS-sorted repertoires, abundant clonotypes from the bulk population could appear as contaminants. A minor fraction of clonotypes spanned both CD4 and CD8 compartments.

The CDR3 extends over 16 amino acids. V was cut by 1 base and J by 3 bases, with 16 bases left in between. From germline, CDR1 is SGHDT and CDR2 YYEEEE. TCRdb redid the calling of the 5' RACE reads with MiXCR, one entry per CDR3 protein. This sample yields 500,000 to 550,000 distinct CDR3 sequences, of which just over 20% are seen a single time; about 16% belongs to the top ten. In regard to this clonotype: The antigen is unknown.

The V and J genes are TRBV5-6 and TRBJ1-1; D ambiguous. The TCR originated in a man between 18 and 29 years old who received the YFV17D yellow fever vaccine. The sample here was PBMCs, taken approximately 22 days after the first yellow fever vaccination. This CDR3 reads CASSLSAAGRDTEAFF. The CDR3 bases are TGTGCCAGCAGCTTGAGTGCGGCAGGAAGGGACACTGAAGCTTTCTTT.